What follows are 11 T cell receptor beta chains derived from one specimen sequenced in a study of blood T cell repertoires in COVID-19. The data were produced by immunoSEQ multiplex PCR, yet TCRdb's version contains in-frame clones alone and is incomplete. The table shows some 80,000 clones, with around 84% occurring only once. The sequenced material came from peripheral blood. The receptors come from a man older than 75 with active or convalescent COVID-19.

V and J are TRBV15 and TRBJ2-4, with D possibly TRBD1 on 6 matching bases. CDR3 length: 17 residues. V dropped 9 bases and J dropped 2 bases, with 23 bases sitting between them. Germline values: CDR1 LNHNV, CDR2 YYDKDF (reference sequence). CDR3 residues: CATTRRGGRGPKNIQYF. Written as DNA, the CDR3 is TGTGCCACGACCCGGAGAGGGGGAAGGGGACCCAAAAACATTCAGTACTTC.

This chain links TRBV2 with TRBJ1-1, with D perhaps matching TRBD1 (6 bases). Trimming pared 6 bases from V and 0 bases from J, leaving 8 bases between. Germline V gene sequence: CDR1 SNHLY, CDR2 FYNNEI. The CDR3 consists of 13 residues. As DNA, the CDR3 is TGTGCCAGCAGGAGGGACATGAACACTGAAGCTTTCTTT. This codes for CASRRDMNTEAFF.

CDR3 in amino acids: CASSLRQDYFSGNTIYF. The CDR3 region has the DNA TGTGCCAGTAGCCTTCGACAGGATTACTTCTCTGGAAACACCATATATTTT. This sequence joins TRBV19 and TRBJ1-3; maybe TRBD1 (6 bases). Germline V lookup: CDR1 LNHDA, CDR2 SQIVND (reference sequence). The CDR3 loop spans 17 amino acids. V was shortened by 6 bases and J by 0 bases, with 18 bases between the two germline ends. Full variable domain (outside the CDR3, taken from reference TRBV19 and TRBJ1-3): DGGITQSPKYLFRKEGQNVTLSCEQNLNHDAMYWYRQDPGQGLRLIYYSQIVNDFQKGDIAEGYSVSREKKESFPLTVTSAQKNPTAFYLCASSLRQDYFSGNTIYFGEGSWLTVV.

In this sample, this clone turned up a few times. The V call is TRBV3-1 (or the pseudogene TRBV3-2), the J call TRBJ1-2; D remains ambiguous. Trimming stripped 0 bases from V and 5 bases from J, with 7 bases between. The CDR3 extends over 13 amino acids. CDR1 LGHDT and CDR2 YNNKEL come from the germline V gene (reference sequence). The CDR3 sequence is CASSQEWAYGYTF. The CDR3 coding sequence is TGTGCCAGCAGCCAAGAGTGGGCTTATGGCTACACCTTC.

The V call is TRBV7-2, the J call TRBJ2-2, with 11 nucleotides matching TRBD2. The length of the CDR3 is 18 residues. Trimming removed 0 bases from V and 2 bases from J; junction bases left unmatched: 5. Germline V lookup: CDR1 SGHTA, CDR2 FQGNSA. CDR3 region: CASSLALLAGANTGELFF. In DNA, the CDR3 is TGTGCCAGCAGCTTAGCTTTACTAGCGGGAGCAAACACCGGGGAGCTGTTTTTT. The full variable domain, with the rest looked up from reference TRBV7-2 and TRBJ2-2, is GAGVSQSPSNKVTEKGKDVELRCDPISGHTALYWYRQSLGQGLEFLIYFQGNSAPDKSGLPSDRFSAERTGGSVSTLTIQRTQQEDSAVYLCASSLALLAGANTGELFFGEGSRLTVL.

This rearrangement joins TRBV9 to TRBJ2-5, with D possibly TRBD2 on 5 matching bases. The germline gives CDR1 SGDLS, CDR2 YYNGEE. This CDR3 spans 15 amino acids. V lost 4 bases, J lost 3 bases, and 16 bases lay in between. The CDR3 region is CASSQTTTTKETQYF. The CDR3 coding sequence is TGTGCCAGCAGCCAGACTACGACTACGAAAGAGACCCAGTACTTC. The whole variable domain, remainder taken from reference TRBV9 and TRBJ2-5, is DSGVTQTPKHLITATGQRVTLRCSPRSGDLSVYWYQQSLDQGLQFLIQYYNGEERAKGNILERFSAQQFPDLHSELNLSSLELGDSALYFCASSQTTTTKETQYFGPGTRLLVL.

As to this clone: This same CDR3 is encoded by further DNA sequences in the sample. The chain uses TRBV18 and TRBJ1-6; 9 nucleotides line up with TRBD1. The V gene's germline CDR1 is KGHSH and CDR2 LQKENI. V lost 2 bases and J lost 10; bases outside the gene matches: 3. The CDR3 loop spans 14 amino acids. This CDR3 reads CASSPRDRDSPLHF. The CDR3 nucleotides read TGTGCCAGCTCACCAAGGGACAGGGACTCACCCCTCCACTTT. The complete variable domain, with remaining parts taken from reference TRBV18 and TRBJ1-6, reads NAGVMQNPRHLVRRRGQEARLRCSPMKGHSHVYWYRQLPEEGLKFMVYLQKENIIDESGMPKERFSAEFPKEGPSILRIQQVVRGDSAAYFCASSPRDRDSPLHFGNGTRLTVT.

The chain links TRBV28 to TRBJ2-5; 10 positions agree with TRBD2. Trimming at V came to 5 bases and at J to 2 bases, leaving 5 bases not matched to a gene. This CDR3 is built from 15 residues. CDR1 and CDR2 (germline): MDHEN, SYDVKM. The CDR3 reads CASSEQRGGQETQYF. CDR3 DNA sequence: TGTGCCAGCAGTGAGCAGCGGGGGGGGCAAGAGACCCAGTACTTC.

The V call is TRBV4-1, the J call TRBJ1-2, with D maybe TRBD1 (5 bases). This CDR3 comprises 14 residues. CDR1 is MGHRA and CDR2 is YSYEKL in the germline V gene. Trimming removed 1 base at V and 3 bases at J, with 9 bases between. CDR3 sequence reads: CASSQAGWDYGYTF. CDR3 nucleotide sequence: TGCGCCAGCAGCCAAGCAGGGTGGGACTATGGCTACACCTTC.

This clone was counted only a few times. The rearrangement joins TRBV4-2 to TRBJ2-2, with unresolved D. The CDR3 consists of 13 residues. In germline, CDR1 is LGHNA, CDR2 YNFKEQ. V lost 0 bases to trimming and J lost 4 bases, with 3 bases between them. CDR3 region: CASSQELTGELFF. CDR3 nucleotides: TGTGCCAGCAGCCAAGAACTCACCGGGGAGCTGTTTTTT.

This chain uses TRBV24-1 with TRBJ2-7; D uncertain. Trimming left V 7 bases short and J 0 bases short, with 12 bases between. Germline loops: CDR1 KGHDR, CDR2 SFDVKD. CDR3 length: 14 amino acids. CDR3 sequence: CATRPGHNSYEQYV. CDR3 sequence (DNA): TGTGCCACCAGGCCGGGTCATAACTCCTACGAGCAGTACGTC.